The T cell receptor beta chain under discussion was sequenced for a study of blood T cell repertoires in COVID-19. Profiled with immunoSEQ multiplex PCR; TCRdb holds only in-frame clones, not every one. The sample includes just over 150,000 clones, 84% seen only once; the top ten take just over 9.5%. CDR3 length: 20 amino acids. The V gene's germline CDR1 is KGHDR and CDR2 SFDVKD. V was clipped by 4 bases and J by 8 bases; unmatched bases: 23. This chain joins TRBV24-1 and TRBJ2-5, with TRBD2 identical over 11 bases. The sequenced material came from peripheral blood. The sequence was obtained from a woman in her forties or fifties with acute or convalescent COVID-19. CDR3 in amino acids: CATSDQTRKDLAGGSATQYF. CDR3 nucleotide sequence: TGTGCCACCAGTGACCAGACCCGGAAGGACCTAGCGGGGGGCAGTGCTACCCAGTACTTC.